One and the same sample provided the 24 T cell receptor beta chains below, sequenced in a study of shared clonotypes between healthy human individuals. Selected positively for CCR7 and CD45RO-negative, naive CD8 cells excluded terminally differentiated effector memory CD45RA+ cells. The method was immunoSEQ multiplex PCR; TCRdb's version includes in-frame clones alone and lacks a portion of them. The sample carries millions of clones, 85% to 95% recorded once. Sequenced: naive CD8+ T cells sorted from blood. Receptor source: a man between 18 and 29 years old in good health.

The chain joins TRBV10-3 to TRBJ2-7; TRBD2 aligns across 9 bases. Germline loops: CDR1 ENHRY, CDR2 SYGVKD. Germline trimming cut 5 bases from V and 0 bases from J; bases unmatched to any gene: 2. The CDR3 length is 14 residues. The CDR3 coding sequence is TGTGCCATCAGTCTAGCGGGACCCTCCTACGAGCAGTACTTC. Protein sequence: CAISLAGPSYEQYF.

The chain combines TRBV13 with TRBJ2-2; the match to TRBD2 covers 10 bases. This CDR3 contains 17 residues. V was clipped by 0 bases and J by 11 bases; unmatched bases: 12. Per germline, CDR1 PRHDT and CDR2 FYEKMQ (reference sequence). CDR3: CASSLGPAGGPNGELFF. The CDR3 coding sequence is TGTGCCAGCAGCTTAGGCCCAGCGGGAGGGCCTAACGGAGAGCTGTTTTTT.

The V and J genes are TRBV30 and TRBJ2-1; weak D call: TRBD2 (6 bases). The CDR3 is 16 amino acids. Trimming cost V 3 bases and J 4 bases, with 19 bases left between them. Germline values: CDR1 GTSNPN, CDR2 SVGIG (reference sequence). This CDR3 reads CAWSFTRDFPYNEQFF. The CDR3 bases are TGTGCCTGGAGCTTTACTCGGGACTTCCCGTACAATGAGCAGTTCTTC. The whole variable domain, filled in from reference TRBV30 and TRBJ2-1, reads SQTIHQWPATLVQPVGSPLSLECTVEGTSNPNLYWYRQAAGRGLQLLFYSVGIGQISSEVPQNLSASRPQDRQFILSSKKLLLSDSGFYLCAWSFTRDFPYNEQFFGPGTRLTVL.

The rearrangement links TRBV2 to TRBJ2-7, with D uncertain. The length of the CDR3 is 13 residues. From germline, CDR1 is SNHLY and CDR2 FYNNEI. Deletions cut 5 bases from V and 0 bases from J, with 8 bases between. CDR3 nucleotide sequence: TGTGCCAGCAGTTACCAGAGCTCCTACGAGCAGTACTTC. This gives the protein CASSYQSSYEQYF.

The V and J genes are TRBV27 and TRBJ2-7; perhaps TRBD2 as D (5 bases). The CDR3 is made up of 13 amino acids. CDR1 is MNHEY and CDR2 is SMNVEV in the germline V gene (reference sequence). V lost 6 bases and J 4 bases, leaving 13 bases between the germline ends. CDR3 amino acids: CASSLDGEYEQYF. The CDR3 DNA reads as TGTGCCAGCAGCCTAGACGGGGAGTACGAGCAGTACTTC.

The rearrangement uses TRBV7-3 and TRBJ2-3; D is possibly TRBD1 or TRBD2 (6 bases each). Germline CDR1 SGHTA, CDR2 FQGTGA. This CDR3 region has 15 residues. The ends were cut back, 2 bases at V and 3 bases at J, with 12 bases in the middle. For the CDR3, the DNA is TGTGCCAGCAGCTTACGTGGGGGGCCTACAGATACGCAGTATTTT. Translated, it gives CASSLRGGPTDTQYF. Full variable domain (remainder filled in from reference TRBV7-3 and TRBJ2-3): GAGVSQTPSNKVTEKGKYVELRCDPISGHTALYWYRQSLGQGPEFLIYFQGTGAADDSGLPNDRFFAVRPEGSVSTLKIQRTERGDSAVYLCASSLRGGPTDTQYFGPGTRLTVL.

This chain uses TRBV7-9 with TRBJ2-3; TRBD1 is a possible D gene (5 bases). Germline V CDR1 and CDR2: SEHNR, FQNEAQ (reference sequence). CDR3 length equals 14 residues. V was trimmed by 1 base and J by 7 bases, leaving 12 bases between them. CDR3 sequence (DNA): TGTGCCAGCAGCTTAGTCCTGGGGCTAAATACGCAGTATTTT. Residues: CASSLVLGLNTQYF. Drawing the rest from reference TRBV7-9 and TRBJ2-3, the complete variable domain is DTGVSQNPRHKITKRGQNVTFRCDPISEHNRLYWYRQTLGQGPEFLTYFQNEAQLEKSRLLSDRFSAERPKGSFSTLEIQRTEQGDSAMYLCASSLVLGLNTQYFGPGTRLTVL.

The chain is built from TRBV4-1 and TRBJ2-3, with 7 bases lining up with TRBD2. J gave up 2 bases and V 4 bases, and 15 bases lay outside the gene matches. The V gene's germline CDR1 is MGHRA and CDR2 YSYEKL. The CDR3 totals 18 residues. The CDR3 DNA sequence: TGCGCCAGCAGCCGAACGAACGTCCTAGCGGAACACACAGATACGCAGTATTTT. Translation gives CASSRTNVLAEHTDTQYF.

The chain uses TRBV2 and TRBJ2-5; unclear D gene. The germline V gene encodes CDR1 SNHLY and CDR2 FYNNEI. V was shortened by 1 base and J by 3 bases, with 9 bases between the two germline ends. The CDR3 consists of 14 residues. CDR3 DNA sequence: TGTGCCAGCAGTGAAGTGTATAAAGAAGAGACCCAGTACTTC. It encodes CASSEVYKEETQYF.

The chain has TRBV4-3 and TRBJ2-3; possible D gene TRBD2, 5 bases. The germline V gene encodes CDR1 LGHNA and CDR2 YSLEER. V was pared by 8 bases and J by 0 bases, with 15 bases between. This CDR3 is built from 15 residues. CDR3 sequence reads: CASGRSLASTDTQYF. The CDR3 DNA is TGCGCCAGCGGCCGTAGCCTAGCTAGCACAGATACGCAGTATTTT.

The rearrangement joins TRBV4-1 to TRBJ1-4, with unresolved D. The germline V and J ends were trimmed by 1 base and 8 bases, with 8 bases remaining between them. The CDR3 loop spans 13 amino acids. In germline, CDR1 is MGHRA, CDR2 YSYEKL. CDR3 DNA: TGCGCCAGCAGCCAAGTAAGGAGCGAAAAACTGTTTTTT. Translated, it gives CASSQVRSEKLFF.

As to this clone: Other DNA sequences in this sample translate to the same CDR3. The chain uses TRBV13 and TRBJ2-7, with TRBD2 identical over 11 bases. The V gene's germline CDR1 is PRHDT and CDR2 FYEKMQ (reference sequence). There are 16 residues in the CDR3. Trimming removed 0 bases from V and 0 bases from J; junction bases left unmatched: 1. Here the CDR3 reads CASSLGLAGGSYEQYF. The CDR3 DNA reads TGTGCCAGCAGCTTAGGCCTAGCGGGGGGCTCCTACGAGCAGTACTTC.

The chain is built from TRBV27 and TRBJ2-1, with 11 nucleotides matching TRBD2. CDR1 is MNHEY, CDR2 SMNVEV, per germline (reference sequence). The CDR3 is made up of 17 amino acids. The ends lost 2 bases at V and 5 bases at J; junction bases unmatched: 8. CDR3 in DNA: TGTGCCAGCAGTTTAGGAGCACTAGCGGGAGCTAACAATGAGCAGTTCTTC. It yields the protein CASSLGALAGANNEQFF.

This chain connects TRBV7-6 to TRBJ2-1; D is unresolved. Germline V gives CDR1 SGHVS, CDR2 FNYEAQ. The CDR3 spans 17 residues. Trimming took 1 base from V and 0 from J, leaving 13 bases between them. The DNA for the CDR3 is TGTGCCAGCAGCTTAGTGCGTTCCGAAAGCTCCTACAATGAGCAGTTCTTC. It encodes CASSLVRSESSYNEQFF.

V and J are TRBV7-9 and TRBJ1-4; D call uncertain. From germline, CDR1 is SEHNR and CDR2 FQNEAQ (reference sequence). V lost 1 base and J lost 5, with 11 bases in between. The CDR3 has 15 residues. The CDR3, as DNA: TGTGCCAGCAGCTTAGTTCTGGCTCAGAATGAAAAACTGTTTTTT. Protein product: CASSLVLAQNEKLFF.

The CDR3 nucleotides read TGTGCCAGCAGTCGATTCACAGGGGCCCTGAACACCGGGGAGCTGTTTTTT. Residues: CASSRFTGALNTGELFF. The chain employs TRBV28 and TRBJ2-2; 7 bases fit TRBD1. The V gene end was trimmed by 5 bases and the J gene end by 1 base; junction bases not matched to a gene: 10. Germline V CDR1 and CDR2: MDHEN, SYDVKM. The CDR3 has 17 amino acids.

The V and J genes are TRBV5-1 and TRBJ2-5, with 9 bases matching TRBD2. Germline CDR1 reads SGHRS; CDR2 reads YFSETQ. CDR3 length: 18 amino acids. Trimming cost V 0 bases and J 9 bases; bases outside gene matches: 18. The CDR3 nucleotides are TGCGCCAGCAGCTTGGAACTAGCGGGTTCCTTGGGCGGTACGGCCCAGTACTTC. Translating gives CASSLELAGSLGGTAQYF.

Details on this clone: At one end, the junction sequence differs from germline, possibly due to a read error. This chain's CDR3 is CASRLGTGDSYEQYF. CDR3 nucleotides: TGCGCCAGCAGGTTGGGGACAGGGGATTCCTACGAGCAGTACTTC. The chain joins TRBV5-1 to TRBJ2-7; TRBD1 agrees at 10 bases. Germline-derived CDR1 and CDR2 are SGHRS and YFSETQ. The CDR3 covers 15 residues.

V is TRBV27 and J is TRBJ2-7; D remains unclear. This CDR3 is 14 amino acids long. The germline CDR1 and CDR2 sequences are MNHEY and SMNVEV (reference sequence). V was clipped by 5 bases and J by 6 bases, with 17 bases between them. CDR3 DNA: TGTGCCAGCAGTCTTCGATATCCGCCAAGCGAGCAGTACTTC. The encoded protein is CASSLRYPPSEQYF.

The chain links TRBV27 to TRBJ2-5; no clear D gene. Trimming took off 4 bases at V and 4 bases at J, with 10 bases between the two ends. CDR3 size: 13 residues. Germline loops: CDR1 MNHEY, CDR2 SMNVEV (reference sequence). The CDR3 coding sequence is TGTGCCAGCAGTTCAAGACCCCGAGAGACCCAGTACTTC. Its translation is CASSSRPRETQYF.

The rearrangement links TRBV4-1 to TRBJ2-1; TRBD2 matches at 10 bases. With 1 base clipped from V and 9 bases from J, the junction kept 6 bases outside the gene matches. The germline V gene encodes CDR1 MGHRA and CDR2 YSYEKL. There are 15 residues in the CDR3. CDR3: CASSQVGLAGVEQFF. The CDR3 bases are TGCGCCAGCAGCCAAGTAGGGCTAGCGGGAGTTGAGCAGTTCTTC.

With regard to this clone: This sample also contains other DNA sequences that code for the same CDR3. The CDR3 coding sequence is TGCGCCAGCAGCTTCCAGGGTGAGCAGTTCTTC. This translates into CASSFQGEQFF. The chain employs TRBV5-1 and TRBJ2-1; D possibly corresponds to TRBD1 (5 bases). Between the trimmed V and J ends, which lost 2 bases and 9 bases, there was a span of 6 bases. This CDR3 is 11 amino acids long. Germline CDR1 reads SGHRS; CDR2 reads YFSETQ. Variable domain in full (rest from reference TRBV5-1 and TRBJ2-1): KAGVTQTPRYLIKTRGQQVTLSCSPISGHRSVSWYQQTPGQGLQFLFEYFSETQRNKGNFPGRFSGRQFSNSRSEMNVSTLELGDSALYLCASSFQGEQFFGPGTRLTVL.

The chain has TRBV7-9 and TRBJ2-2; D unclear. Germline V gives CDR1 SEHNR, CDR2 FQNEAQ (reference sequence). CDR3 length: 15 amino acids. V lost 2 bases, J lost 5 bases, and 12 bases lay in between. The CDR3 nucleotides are TGTGCCAGCAGCTTACCTCTTCAACGGACCGGGGAGCTGTTTTTT. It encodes CASSLPLQRTGELFF.

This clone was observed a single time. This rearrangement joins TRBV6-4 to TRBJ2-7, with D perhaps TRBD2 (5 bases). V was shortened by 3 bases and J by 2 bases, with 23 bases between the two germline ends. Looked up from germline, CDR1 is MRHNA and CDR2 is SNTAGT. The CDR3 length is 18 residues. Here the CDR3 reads CASSERRVGELQAYEQYF. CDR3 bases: TGTGCCAGCAGTGAACGGCGGGTCGGGGAACTTCAGGCCTACGAGCAGTACTTC.